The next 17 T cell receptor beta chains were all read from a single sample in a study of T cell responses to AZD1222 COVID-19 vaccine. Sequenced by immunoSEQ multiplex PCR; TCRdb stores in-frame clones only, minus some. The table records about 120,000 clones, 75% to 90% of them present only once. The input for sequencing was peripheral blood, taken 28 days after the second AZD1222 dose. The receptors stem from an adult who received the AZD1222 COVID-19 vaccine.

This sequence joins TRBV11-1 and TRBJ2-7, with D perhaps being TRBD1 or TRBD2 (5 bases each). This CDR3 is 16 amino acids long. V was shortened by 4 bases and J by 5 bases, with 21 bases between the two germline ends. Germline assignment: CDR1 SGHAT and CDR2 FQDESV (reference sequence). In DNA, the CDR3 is TGTGCCAGCAGCTCCGGCCCTTGGGGGTTCGGTGACGAGCAGTACTTC. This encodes CASSSGPWGFGDEQYF. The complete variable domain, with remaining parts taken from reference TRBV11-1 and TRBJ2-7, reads EAEVAQSPRYKITEKSQAVAFWCDPISGHATLYWYRQILGQGPELLVQFQDESVVDDSQLPKDRFSAERLKGVDSTLKIQPAELGDSAMYLCASSSGPWGFGDEQYFGPGTRLTVT.

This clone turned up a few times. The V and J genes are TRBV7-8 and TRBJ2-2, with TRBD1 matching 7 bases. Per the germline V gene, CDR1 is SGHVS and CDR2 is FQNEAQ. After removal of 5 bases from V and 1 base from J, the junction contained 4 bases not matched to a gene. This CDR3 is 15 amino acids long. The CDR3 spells CASSIDRVNTGELFF. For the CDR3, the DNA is TGTGCCAGCAGCATTGACAGGGTGAACACCGGGGAGCTGTTTTTT.

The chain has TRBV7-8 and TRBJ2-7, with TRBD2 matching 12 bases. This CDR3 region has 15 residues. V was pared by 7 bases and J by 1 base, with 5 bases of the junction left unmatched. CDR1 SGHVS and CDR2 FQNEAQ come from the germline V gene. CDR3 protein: CASTLTSGGSYEQYF. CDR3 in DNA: TGTGCCAGCACCCTGACTAGCGGGGGATCCTACGAGCAGTACTTC.

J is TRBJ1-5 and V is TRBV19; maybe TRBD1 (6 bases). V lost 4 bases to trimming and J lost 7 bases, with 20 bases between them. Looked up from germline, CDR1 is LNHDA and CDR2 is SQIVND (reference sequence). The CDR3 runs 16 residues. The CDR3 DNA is TGTGCCAGTAGTAACCTCCGGGGGCAGGCTGGCCAGCCCCAGCATTTT. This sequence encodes CASSNLRGQAGQPQHF.

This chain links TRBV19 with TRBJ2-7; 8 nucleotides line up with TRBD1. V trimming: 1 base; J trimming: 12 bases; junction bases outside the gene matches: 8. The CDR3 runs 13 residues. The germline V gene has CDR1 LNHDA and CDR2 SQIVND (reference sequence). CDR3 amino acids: CASSIVHGQGAYF. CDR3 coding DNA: TGTGCCAGTAGTATAGTCCACGGACAGGGTGCGTACTTC.

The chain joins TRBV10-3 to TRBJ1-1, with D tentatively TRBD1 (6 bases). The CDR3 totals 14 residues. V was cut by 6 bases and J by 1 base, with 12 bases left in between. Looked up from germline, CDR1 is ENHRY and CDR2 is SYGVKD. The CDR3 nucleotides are TGTGCCATCAGCCCCCTACAGGGGAACACTGAAGCTTTCTTT. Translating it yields CAISPLQGNTEAFF.

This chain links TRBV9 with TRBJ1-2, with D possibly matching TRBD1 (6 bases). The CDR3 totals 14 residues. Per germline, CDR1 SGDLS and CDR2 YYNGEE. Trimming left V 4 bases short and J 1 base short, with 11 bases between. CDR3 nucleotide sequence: TGTGCCAGCAGCAGACAGGACCTTAACTATGGCTACACCTTC. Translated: CASSRQDLNYGYTF.

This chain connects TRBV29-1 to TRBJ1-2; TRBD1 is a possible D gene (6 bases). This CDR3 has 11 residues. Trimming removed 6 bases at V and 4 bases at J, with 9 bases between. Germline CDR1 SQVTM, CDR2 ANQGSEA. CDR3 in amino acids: CSVDSSYGYTF. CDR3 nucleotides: TGCAGCGTGGACAGCTCCTATGGCTACACCTTC.

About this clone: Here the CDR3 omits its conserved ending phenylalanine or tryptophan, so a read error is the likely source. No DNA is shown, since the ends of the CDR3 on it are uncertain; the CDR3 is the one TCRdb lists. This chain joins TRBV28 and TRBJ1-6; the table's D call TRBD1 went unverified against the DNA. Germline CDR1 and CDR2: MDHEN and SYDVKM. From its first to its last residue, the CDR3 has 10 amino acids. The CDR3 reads CASSLFGQQI.

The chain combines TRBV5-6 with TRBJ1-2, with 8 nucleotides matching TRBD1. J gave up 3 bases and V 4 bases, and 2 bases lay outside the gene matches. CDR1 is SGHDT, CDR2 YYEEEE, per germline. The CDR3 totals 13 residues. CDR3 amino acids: CASSKDRDYGYTF. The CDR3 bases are TGTGCCAGCAGCAAGGACAGGGACTATGGCTACACCTTC.

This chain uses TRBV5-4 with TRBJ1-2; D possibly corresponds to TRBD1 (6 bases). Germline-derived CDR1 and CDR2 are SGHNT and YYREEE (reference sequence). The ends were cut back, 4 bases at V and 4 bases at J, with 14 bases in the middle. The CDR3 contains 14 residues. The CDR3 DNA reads TGTGCCAGCAGCCATCCGACAGGCTTCTATGGCTACACCTTC. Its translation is CASSHPTGFYGYTF.

The CDR3 loop reads CASSPGRRYEKLFF. CDR3 nucleotides: TGTGCCAGCAGCCCGGGTAGACGTTATGAAAAACTGTTTTTT. This chain uses TRBV5-5 with TRBJ1-4; D is uncertain. The CDR3 has 14 residues. V was pared by 4 bases and J by 6 bases, with 13 bases between. The germline gives CDR1 SGHKS, CDR2 YYEKEE (reference sequence).

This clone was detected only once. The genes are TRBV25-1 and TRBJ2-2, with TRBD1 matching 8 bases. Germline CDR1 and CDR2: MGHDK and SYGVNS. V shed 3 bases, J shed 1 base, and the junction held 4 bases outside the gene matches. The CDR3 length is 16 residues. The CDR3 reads CASSELGTGNTGELFF. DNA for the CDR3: TGTGCCAGCAGTGAGCTCGGGACAGGGAACACCGGGGAGCTGTTTTTT.

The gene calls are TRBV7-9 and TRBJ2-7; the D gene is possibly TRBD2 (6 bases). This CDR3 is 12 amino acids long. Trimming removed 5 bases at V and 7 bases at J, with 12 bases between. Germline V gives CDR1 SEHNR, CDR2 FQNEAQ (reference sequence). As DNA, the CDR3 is TGTGCCAGCAGCCAGACGGAGGGGGAGCAGTACTTC. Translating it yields CASSQTEGEQYF.

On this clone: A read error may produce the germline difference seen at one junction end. In DNA, the CDR3 is TGTGCTAGCAGCGTCGGGACAGGCAGCGGCACAGATACGCAGTATTTT. Protein product: CASSVGTGSGTDTQYF. The chain is built from TRBV7-7 and TRBJ2-3; 8 nucleotides align to TRBD1. CDR1 and CDR2 from the germline V gene are SSHAT and FNYEAQ (reference sequence). The CDR3 contains 16 residues.

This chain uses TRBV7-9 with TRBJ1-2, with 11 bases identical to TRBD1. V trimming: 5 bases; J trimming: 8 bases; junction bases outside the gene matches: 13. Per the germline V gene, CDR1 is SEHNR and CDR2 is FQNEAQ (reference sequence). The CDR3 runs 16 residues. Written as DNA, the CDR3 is TGTGCCAGCAGCCCTCCCCTTGGACAGGGGGCGGGAGGCTACACCTTC. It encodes CASSPPLGQGAGGYTF.

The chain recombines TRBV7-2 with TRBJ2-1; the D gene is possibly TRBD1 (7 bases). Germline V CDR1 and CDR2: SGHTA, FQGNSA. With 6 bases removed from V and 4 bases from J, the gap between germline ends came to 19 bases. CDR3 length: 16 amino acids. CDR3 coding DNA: TGTGCCAGCAGGCCAGGGGGGCCTAGCACATACAATGAGCAGTTCTTC. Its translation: CASRPGGPSTYNEQFF.